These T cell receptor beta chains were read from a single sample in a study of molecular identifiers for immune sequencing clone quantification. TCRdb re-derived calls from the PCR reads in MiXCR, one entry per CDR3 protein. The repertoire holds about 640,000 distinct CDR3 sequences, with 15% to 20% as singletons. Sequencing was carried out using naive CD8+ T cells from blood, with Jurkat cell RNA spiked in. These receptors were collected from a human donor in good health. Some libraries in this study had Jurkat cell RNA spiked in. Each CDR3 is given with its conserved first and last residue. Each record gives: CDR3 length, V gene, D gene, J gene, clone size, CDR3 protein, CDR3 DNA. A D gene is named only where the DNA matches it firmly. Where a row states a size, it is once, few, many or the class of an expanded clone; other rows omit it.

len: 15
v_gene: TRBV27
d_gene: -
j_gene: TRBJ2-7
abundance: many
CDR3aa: CASRPVAHQPYEQYF
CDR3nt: TGTGCCAGCAGACCCGTAGCTCACCAACCTTACGAGCAGTACTTC

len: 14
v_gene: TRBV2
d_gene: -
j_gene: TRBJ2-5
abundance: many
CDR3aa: CASSDPDYQETQYF
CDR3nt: TGTGCCAGCAGTGACCCGGATTACCAAGAGACCCAGTACTTC

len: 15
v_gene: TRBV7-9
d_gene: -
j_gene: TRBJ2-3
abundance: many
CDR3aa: CASTSPLGTTDTQYF
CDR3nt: TGTGCCAGCACCTCCCCGTTGGGTACCACAGATACGCAGTATTTT

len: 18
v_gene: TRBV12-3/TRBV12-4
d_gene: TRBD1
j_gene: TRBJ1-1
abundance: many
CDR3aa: CASSLPSLRGGRETEAFF
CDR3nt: TGTGCCAGCAGTTTACCTTCTTTGAGAGGGGGCAGAGAAACTGAAGCTTTCTTT

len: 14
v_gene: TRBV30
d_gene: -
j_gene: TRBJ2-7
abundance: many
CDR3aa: CALAVRNRNYEQYF
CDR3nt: TGTGCCCTGGCAGTAAGGAATCGGAACTACGAGCAGTACTTC

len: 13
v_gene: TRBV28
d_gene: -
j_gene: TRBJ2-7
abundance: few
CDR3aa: CASRSDGTYEQYF
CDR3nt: TGTGCCAGCAGGTCGGACGGGACCTACGAGCAGTACTTC

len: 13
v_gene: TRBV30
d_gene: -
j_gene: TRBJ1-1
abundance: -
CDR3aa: CASQDLGNTEAFF
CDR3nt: TGTGCCTCACAGGATTTGGGGAACACTGAAGCTTTCTTT

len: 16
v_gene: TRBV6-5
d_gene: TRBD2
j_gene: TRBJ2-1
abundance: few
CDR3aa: CASSYGLAGVSREQFF
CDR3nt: TGTGCCAGCAGTTATGGACTAGCGGGAGTATCTAGAGAGCAGTTCTTC

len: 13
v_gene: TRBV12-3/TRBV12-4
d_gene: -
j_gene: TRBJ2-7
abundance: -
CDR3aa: CASSPLGGYERYF
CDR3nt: TGTGCCAGCAGCCCCTTGGGGGGATACGAGCGGTACTTC

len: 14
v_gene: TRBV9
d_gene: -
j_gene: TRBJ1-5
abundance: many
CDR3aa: CASSVGRVGQPQHF
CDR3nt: TGTGCCAGCAGCGTAGGGAGGGTTGGACAGCCCCAGCATTTT

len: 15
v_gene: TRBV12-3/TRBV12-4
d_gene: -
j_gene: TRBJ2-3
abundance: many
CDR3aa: CASSLGAHGGDTQYF
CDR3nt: TGTGCCAGCAGTTTAGGGGCGCACGGAGGAGATACGCAGTATTTT

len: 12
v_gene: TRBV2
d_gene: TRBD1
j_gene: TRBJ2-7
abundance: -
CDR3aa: CASAQGAYEQYF
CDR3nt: TGTGCCAGCGCACAGGGGGCGTACGAGCAGTACTTC

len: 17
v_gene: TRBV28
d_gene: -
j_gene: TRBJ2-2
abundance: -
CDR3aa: CASSTPETASNTGELLF
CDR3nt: TGTGCCAGCAGCACCCCCGAGACAGCATCGAACACCGGGGAGCTGCTTTTT

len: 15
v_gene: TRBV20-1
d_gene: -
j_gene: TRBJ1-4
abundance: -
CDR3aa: CSARPGPGLNEKLFF
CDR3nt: TGCAGTGCTAGGCCGGGACCCGGGCTTAATGAAAAACTGTTTTTT

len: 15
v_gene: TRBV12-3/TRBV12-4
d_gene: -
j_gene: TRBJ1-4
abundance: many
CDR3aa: CASSLALGVREKLFF
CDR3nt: TGTGCCAGCAGTTTAGCGTTAGGGGTCCGGGAAAAACTGTTTTTT

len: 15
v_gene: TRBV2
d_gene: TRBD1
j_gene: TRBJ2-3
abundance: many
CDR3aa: CASPVGQGITDTQYF
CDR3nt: TGTGCCAGCCCTGTAGGACAGGGGATCACAGATACGCAGTATTTT

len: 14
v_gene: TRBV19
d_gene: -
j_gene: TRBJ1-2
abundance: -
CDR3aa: CASIEGGTNYGYTF
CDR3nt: TGTGCCAGTATTGAGGGCGGAACTAACTATGGCTACACCTTC

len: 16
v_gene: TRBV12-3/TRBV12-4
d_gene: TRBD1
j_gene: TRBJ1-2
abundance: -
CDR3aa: CASNLVASGGNYGYTF
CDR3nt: TGTGCCAGCAATTTGGTGGCGTCAGGGGGCAACTATGGCTACACCTTC

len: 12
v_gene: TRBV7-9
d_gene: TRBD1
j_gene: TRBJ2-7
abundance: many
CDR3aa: CASLRQGEEQYF
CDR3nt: TGTGCCAGCCTAAGGCAGGGGGAGGAGCAGTACTTC

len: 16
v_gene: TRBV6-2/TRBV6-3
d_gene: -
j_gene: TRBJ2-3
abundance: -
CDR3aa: CASRPTSRRYTDTQYF
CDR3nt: TGTGCCAGCAGGCCTACTTCCCGGCGATACACAGATACGCAGTATTTT

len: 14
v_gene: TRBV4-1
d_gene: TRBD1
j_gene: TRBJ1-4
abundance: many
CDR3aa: CASSDRVANEKLFF
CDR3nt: TGCGCCAGCAGCGACAGGGTAGCTAATGAAAAACTGTTTTTT

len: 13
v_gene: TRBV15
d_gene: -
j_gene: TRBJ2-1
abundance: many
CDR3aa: CATSEAAGNEQFF
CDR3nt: TGTGCCACCAGCGAGGCGGCAGGGAATGAGCAGTTCTTC

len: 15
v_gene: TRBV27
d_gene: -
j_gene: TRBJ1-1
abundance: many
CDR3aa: CASSHGGFMNTEAFF
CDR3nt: TGTGCCAGCAGTCACGGTGGCTTCATGAACACTGAAGCTTTCTTT

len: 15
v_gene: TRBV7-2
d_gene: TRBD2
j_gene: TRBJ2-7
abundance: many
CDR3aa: CASSSLAGGFWEQYF
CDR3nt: TGTGCCAGCAGCTCCTTAGCGGGGGGTTTCTGGGAGCAGTACTTC

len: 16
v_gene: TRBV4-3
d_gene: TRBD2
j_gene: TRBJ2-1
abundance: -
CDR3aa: CASSETSGTPRDEQFF
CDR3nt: TGCGCCAGCAGCGAGACTAGCGGGACCCCGAGGGATGAGCAGTTCTTC

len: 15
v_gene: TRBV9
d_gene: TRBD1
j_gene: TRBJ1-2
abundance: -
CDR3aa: CASSVGWGQGHGHTF
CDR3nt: TGTGCCAGCAGCGTAGGATGGGGACAGGGGCATGGCCACACCTTC

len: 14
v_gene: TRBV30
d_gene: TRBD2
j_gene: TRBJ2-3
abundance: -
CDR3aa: CAWKGGGVTDAQYF
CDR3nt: TGTGCCTGGAAGGGCGGGGGGGTAACAGATGCGCAGTATTTT

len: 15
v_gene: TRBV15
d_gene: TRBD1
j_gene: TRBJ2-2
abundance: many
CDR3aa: CATSRGDRGTGELFF
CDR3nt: TGTGCCACCAGCAGAGGAGACAGGGGAACCGGGGAGCTGTTTTTT

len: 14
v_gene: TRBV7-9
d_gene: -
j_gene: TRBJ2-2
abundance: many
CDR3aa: CASSLAQNTGELFF
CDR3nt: TGTGCCAGCAGCTTAGCTCAGAACACCGGGGAGCTGTTTTTT